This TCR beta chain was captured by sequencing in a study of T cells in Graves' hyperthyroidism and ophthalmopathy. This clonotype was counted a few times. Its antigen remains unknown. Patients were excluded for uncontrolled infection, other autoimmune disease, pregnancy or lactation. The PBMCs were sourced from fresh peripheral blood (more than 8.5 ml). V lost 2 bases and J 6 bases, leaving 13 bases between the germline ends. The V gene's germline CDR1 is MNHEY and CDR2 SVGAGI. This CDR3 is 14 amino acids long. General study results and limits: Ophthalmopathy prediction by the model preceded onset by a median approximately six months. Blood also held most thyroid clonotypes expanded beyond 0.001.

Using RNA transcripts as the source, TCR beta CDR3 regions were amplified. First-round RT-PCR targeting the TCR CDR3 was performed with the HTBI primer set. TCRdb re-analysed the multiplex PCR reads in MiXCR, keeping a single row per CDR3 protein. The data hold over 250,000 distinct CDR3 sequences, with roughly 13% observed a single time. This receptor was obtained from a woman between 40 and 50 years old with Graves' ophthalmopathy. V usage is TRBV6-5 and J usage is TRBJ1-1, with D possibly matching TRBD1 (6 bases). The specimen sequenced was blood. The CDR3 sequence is CASSYAEQGSEAFF. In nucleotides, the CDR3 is TGTGCCAGCAGTTACGCTGAACAGGGATCTGAAGCTTTCTTT.